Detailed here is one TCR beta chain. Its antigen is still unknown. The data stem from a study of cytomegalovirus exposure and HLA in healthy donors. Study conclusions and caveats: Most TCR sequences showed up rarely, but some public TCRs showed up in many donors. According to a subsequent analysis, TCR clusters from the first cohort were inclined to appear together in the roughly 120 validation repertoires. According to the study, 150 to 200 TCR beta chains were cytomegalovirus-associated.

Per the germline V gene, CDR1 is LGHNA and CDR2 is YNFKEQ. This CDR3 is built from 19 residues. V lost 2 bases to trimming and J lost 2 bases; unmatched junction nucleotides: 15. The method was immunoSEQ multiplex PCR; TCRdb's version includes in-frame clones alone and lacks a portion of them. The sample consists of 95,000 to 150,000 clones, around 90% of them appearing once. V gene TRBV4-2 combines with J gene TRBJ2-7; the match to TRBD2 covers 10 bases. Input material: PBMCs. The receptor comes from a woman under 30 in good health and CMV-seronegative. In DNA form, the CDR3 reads TGTGCCAGCAGCCAAACGGACAGGAGAGGGACTAGCGTTCCCTACGAGCAGTACTTC. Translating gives CASSQTDRRGTSVPYEQYF.